Below are 12 T cell receptor beta chains sequenced from a single sample in a study of T-cell reconstitution after alpha-beta-depleted transplantation in children (dated by TCRdb to 2016 to 2018). The library was made by PCR. The sequencer was an Illumina HiSeq 2500. Molecular barcoding was employed in the preparation of TCR libraries, with unique molecular identifiers being used to normalize TCRbeta repertoire quantification. The public reads were reprocessed in TCRdb via fastp at Q25 and MiXCR, keeping in-frame beta chains. Duplicate CDR3 protein sequences are folded into a single record with the most common DNA and genes. For this sample the table gives 450,000 to 600,000 distinct CDR3 sequences, of which 32% were detected only once. The top ten clonotypes cover around 2.5% of the sample. Sample: PBMCs from the stem cell graft donor, taken from the stem cell graft. The receptors stem from a human donor who donated a stem cell graft to a child with aplastic anemia.

V is TRBV27 and J is TRBJ2-7; 9 bases are a match to TRBD2. Germline V lookup: CDR1 MNHEY, CDR2 SMNVEV (reference sequence). Unmatched junction bases numbered 11, after V lost 8 bases and J lost 6 bases. The CDR3 extends over 14 amino acids. Here the CDR3 reads CASHRAGGSGEQYF. CDR3 DNA: TGTGCCAGCCATAGGGCGGGAGGGTCAGGCGAGCAGTACTTC.

Only a few counts were recorded for this clonotype. This chain joins TRBV20-1 and TRBJ2-3; no clear D gene. Germline V lookup: CDR1 DFQATT, CDR2 SNEGSKA (reference sequence). The CDR3 spans 15 residues. Trimming removed 3 bases at V and 0 bases at J, with 13 bases between. The CDR3 sequence: CSARAVPESTDTQYF. The CDR3 region has the DNA TGCAGTGCTAGGGCGGTTCCGGAGAGCACAGATACGCAGTATTTT.

The rearrangement uses TRBV3-1 and TRBJ2-1, with 7 bases identical to TRBD2. Per the germline V gene, CDR1 is LGHDT and CDR2 is YNNKEL (reference sequence). V was clipped by 6 bases and J by 0 bases; unmatched bases: 11. CDR3 size: 17 residues. DNA of the CDR3: TGTGCCAGCAGTGTCACTCCTACGGGGGGCTCCTACAATGAGCAGTTCTTC. It codes for CASSVTPTGGSYNEQFF.

The genes are TRBV29-1 and TRBJ1-2; tentatively, D is TRBD1 (6 bases). V lost 3 bases and J 5 bases, leaving 16 bases between the germline ends. This CDR3 region has 14 residues. Per the germline V gene, CDR1 is SQVTM and CDR2 is ANQGSEA. CDR3 bases: TGCAGCGTTGATTTCCGGGGGGCAGGATATGGCTACACCTTC. It encodes CSVDFRGAGYGYTF.

This clonotype was seen ten or more times. The J gene is TRBJ2-2, the V gene TRBV7-2; D ambiguous. This CDR3 contains 13 residues. Per germline, CDR1 SGHTA and CDR2 FQGNSA. The germline V and J ends were trimmed by 3 bases and 7 bases, with 9 bases remaining between them. CDR3 amino acids: CASSFRNNGELFF. The CDR3 bases are TGTGCCAGCAGCTTCAGGAATAACGGGGAGCTGTTTTTT.

This clonotype has a handful of counts. This chain uses TRBV5-1 with TRBJ2-1, with TRBD1 identical over 10 bases. The germline V gene has CDR1 SGHRS and CDR2 YFSETQ. V lost 0 bases to trimming and J lost 10 bases; unmatched junction nucleotides: 4. The CDR3 is 14 residues long. The CDR3 region has the DNA TGCGCCAGCAGCTTGGCCGGGGACAGGGGAGAGCAGTTCTTC. Protein: CASSLAGDRGEQFF.

This clonotype was seen just once. The CDR3 reads CSVGQSSTEAFF. The CDR3 region has the DNA TGCAGTGTGGGACAATCGAGCACTGAAGCTTTCTTT. The gene calls are TRBV20-1 and TRBJ1-1; the D gene is possibly TRBD1 (6 bases). V lost 7 bases and J lost 4, with 13 bases in between. CDR3 length: 12 amino acids. The germline CDR1 and CDR2 sequences are DFQATT and SNEGSKA (reference sequence).

The V call is TRBV12-3 or TRBV12-4, the J call TRBJ1-2; the match to TRBD1 covers 10 bases. Germline trimming cut 6 bases from V and 8 bases from J; bases unmatched to any gene: 6. The CDR3 extends over 13 amino acids. CDR3 sequence reads: CASSWGQGRGYTF. The CDR3 nucleotides read TGTGCCAGCAGCTGGGGACAGGGGAGAGGCTACACCTTC.

The genes are TRBV6-2 or TRBV6-3 and TRBJ2-1; TRBD1 is a possible D gene (5 bases). The V gene lost 6 bases and the J gene lost 1 base, with 13 bases spanning the gap. This CDR3 has 15 residues. Germline V gives CDR1 MNHEY, CDR2 SVGEGT. DNA of the CDR3: TGTGCCAGCAGGGAAGACAGACCGTCCTACAATGAGCAGTTCTTC. It yields the protein CASREDRPSYNEQFF.

The chain combines TRBV25-1 with TRBJ1-1; no clear D. Per the germline V gene, CDR1 is MGHDK and CDR2 is SYGVNS. Trimming shortened V by 4 bases and J by 3 bases, and 12 bases separated the two germline ends. The CDR3 extends over 14 amino acids. The CDR3 protein is CASSVPGSYTEAFF. The CDR3, as DNA: TGTGCCAGCAGTGTCCCCGGGTCTTACACTGAAGCTTTCTTT. Full variable domain (missing parts from reference TRBV25-1 and TRBJ1-1): EADIYQTPRYLVIGTGKKITLECSQTMGHDKMYWYQQDPGMELHLIHYSYGVNSTEKGDLSSESTVSRIRTEHFPLTLESARPSHTSQYLCASSVPGSYTEAFFGQGTRLTVV.

This chain connects TRBV6-6 to TRBJ1-1; D is undetermined. V lost 10 bases and J lost 6, with 15 bases in between. The CDR3 has 12 residues. Germline-derived CDR1 and CDR2 are MNHNY and SVGAGI (reference sequence). The CDR3 spells CATLRGTPEAFF. Here the CDR3 DNA reads TGTGCCACCCTTCGGGGTACTCCTGAAGCTTTCTTT.

The rearrangement joins TRBV9 to TRBJ1-4, with no clear D. Germline lookup yields CDR1 SGDLS and CDR2 YYNGEE. V was cut by 3 bases and J by 7 bases, with 13 bases left in between. The CDR3 extends over 14 amino acids. CDR3 coding DNA: TGTGCCAGCAGCGCGCAAGTGGGTGGTGAAAAACTGTTTTTT. This encodes CASSAQVGGEKLFF.